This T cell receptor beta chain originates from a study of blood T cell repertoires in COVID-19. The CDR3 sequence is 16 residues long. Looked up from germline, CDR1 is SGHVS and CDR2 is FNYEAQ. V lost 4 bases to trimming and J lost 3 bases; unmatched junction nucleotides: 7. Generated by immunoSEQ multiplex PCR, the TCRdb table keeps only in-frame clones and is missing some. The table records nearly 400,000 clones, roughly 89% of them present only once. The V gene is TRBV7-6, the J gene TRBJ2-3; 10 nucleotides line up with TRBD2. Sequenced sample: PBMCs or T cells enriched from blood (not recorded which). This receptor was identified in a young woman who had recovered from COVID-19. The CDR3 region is CASSSVAGGSTDTQYF. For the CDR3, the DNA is TGTGCCAGCAGCTCTGTAGCGGGGGGAAGTACAGATACGCAGTATTTT.